This T cell receptor (beta chain) was recorded in a study of shared clonotypes between healthy human individuals. Whole-study results and caveats: Roughly 5% of naive CD4 clonotypes were shared across several donors. Large sequencing depth failed to make sorted-subset sequencing complete, rarefaction showed. Generation probability values for non-shared clonotypes were lower than those for clonotypes shared by all four donors.

Trimming removed 2 bases from V and 2 bases from J, with 10 bases in between. The germline gives CDR1 SGHRS, CDR2 YFSETQ. CDR3 length: 14 residues. TCRdb keeps only in-frame clones here, not all; method: immunoSEQ multiplex PCR. This table holds over 1.5 million clones, 95% to 99% found once. This clone occurred once. Antigen: not known. HIV-negative, healthy adults without recent acute infections or vaccinations were the donors. The TCR sequence derives from a man between 25 and 39 years old in good health. The sample consisted of naive CD4+ T cells sorted from blood. Documented subset: CD45RA+ positively selected. V usage is TRBV5-1 and J usage is TRBJ1-2; D remains ambiguous. CDR3 sequence reads: CASSLGDGNYGYTF. The CDR3 DNA is TGCGCCAGCAGCTTAGGAGACGGAAACTATGGCTACACCTTC.